This T cell receptor (beta chain) derives from a study of blood T cell repertoires in COVID-19. The method was immunoSEQ multiplex PCR; TCRdb's version includes in-frame clones alone and lacks a portion of them. The repertoire holds about 250,000 clones, with about four fifths as singletons. Participants were aged roughly 18 to 90 years, lived in around 25 US areas, and enrolled virtually. Cohort placement rested on clinical history that participants reported themselves. Trimming left V 0 bases short and J 7 bases short, with 6 bases between. The CDR3 extends over 12 amino acids. CDR1 MNHNS and CDR2 SASEGT come from the germline V gene.

The origin of this receptor is a middle-aged woman who had been exposed to COVID-19. The chain couples TRBV6-1 to TRBJ1-2; D is ambiguous. The sequencing input was PBMCs or T cells enriched from blood (not recorded which). The CDR3 protein is CASSEALSGYTF. The CDR3 coding sequence is TGTGCCAGCAGTGAAGCCCTAAGTGGCTACACCTTC.